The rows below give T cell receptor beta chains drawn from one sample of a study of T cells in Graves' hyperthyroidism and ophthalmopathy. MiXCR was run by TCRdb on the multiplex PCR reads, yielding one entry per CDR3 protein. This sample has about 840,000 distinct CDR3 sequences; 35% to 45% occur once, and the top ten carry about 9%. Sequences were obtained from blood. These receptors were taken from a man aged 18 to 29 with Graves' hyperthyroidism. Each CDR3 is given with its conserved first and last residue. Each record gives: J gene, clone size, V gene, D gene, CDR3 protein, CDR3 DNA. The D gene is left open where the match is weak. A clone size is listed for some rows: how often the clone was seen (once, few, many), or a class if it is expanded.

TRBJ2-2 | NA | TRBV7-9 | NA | CASSSRGSELFF | TGTGCCAGCAGCTCCAGGGGCTCGGAGCTGTTTTTT
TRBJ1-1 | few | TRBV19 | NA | CASSSGGAAEAFF | TGTGCCAGTAGCTCGGGGGGAGCCGCTGAAGCTTTCTTT
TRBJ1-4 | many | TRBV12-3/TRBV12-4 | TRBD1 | CASSRQGIDEKLFF | TGTGCCAGCAGCCGACAGGGAATAGATGAAAAACTGTTTTTT
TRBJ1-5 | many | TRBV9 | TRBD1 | CASSVGTGPDQPQHF | TGTGCCAGCAGCGTAGGGACAGGGCCCGATCAGCCCCAGCATTTT
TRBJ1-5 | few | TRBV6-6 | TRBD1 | CASSDRPGGQPQHF | TGTGCCAGCAGTGACAGGCCAGGGGGCCAGCCCCAGCATTTT
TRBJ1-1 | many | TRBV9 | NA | CASSPWGGGTEAFF | TGTGCCAGCAGCCCCTGGGGGGGAGGCACTGAAGCTTTCTTT
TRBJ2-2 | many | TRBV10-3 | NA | CATEKSAGELFF | TGTGCCACCGAAAAGTCGGCCGGGGAGCTGTTTTTT
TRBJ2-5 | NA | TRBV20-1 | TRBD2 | CSASGTSLGETQYF | TGCAGTGCGTCCGGGACTAGCCTGGGGGAGACCCAGTACTTC
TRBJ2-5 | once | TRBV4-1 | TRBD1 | CASTVGLNGQGRQETQYF | TGCGCCAGCACCGTGGGACTGAATGGACAGGGGAGACAAGAGACCCAGTACTTC
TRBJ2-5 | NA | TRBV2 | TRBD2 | CASSEGLAGGTIETQYF | TGTGCCAGCAGTGAAGGACTAGCGGGGGGCACGATAGAGACCCAGTACTTC